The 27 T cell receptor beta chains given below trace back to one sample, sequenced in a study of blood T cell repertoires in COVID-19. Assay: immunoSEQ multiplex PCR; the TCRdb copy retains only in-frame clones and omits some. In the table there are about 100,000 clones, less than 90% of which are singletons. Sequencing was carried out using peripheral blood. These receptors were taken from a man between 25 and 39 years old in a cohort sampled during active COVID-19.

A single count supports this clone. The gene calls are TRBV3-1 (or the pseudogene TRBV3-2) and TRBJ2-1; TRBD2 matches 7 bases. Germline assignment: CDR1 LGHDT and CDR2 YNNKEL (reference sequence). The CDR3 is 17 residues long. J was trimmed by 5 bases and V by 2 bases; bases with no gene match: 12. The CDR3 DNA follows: TGTGCCAGCAGCCAAAGGGGTTGGCGGGGGACCAACAATGAGCAGTTCTTC. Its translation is CASSQRGWRGTNNEQFF.

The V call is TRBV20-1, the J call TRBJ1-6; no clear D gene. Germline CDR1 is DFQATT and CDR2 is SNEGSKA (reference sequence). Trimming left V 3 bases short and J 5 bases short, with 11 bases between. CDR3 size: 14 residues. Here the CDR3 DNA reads TGCAGTGCTAGTTCGTCCAGGAATAATTCACCCCTCCACTTT. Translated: CSASSSRNNSPLHF.

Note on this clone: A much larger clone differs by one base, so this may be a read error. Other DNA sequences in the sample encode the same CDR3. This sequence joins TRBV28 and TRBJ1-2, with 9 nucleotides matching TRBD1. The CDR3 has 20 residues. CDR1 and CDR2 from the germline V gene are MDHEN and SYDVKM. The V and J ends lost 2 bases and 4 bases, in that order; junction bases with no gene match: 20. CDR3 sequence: CASSLDRGFPSPYSLYGYTF. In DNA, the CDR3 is TGTGCCAGCAGTTTAGACAGGGGGTTCCCCTCCCCATACAGCCTCTATGGCTACACCTTC.

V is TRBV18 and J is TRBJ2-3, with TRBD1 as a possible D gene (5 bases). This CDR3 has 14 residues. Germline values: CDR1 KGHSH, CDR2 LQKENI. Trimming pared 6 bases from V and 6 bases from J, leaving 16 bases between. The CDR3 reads CASSPEGATDTQYF. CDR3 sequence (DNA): TGTGCCAGCTCGCCGGAAGGGGCTACGGATACGCAGTATTTT.

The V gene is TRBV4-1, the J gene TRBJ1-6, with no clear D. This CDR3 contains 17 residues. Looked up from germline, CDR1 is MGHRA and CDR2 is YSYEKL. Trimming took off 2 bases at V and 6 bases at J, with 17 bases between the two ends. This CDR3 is CASSQSGEKLPNSPLHF. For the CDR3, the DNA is TGCGCCAGCAGCCAAAGTGGGGAGAAATTGCCTAATTCACCCCTCCACTTT.

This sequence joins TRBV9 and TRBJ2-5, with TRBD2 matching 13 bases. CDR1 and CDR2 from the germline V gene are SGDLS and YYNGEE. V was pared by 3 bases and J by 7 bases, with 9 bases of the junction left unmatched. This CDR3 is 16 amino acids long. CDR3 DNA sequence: TGTGCCAGCAGCGCGACTAGCGGGGGGCCGGAAGGGACCCAGTACTTC. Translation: CASSATSGGPEGTQYF.

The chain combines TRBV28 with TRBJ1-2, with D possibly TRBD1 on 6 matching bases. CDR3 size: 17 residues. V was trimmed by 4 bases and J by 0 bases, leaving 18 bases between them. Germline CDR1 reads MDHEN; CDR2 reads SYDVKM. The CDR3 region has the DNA TGTGCCAGCAGTTCCAGAGGGAGGGGGGCTGCTAACTATGGCTACACCTTC. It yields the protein CASSSRGRGAANYGYTF.

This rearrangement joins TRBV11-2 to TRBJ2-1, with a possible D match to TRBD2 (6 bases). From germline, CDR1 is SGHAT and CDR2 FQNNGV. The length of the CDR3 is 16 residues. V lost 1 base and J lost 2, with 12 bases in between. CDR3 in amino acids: CASSLGHGGTYNEQFF. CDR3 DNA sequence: TGTGCCAGCAGCTTAGGACACGGGGGTACCTACAATGAGCAGTTCTTC.

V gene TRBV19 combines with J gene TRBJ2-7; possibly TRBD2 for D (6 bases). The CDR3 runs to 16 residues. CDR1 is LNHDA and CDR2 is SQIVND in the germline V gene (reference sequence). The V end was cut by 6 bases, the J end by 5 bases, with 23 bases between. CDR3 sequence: CASSKQRDFPPNEQYF. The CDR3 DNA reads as TGTGCCAGTAGCAAACAACGGGACTTCCCACCCAACGAGCAGTACTTC.

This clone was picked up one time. The CDR3 protein is CASSHGTSTLGETQYF. CDR3 nucleotide sequence: TGCGCCAGCAGCCACGGGACTAGCACTCTCGGAGAGACCCAGTACTTC. The J gene is TRBJ2-5, the V gene TRBV5-1; 9 bases match TRBD2. This CDR3 spans 16 amino acids. The trim removed 4 bases at V and 4 bases at J, leaving 11 bases unmatched. Germline CDR1 and CDR2: SGHRS and YFSETQ. Full variable domain (missing parts from reference TRBV5-1 and TRBJ2-5): KAGVTQTPRYLIKTRGQQVTLSCSPISGHRSVSWYQQTPGQGLQFLFEYFSETQRNKGNFPGRFSGRQFSNSRSEMNVSTLELGDSALYLCASSHGTSTLGETQYFGPGTRLLVL.

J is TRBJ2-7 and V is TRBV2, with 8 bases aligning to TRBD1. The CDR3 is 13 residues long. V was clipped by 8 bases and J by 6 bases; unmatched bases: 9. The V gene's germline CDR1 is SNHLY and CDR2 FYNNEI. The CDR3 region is CASGLTGQGEQYF. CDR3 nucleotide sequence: TGTGCCAGCGGTTTAACCGGACAGGGCGAGCAGTACTTC.

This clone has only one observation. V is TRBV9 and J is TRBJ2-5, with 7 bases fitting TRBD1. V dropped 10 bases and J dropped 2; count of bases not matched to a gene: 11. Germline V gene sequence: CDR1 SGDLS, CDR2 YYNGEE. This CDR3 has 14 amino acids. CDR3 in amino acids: CAPGDSWPQETQYF. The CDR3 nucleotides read TGTGCCCCTGGGGACAGCTGGCCTCAAGAGACCCAGTACTTC.

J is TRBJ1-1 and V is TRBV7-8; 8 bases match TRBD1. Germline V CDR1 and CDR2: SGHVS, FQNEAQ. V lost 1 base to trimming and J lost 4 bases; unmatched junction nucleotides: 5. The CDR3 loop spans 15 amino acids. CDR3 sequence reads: CASSLGQGASTEAFF. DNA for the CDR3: TGTGCCAGCAGCTTAGGTCAGGGGGCTAGCACTGAAGCTTTCTTT. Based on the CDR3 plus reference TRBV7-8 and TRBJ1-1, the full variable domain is GAGVSQSPRYKVAKRGQDVALRCDPISGHVSLFWYQQALGQGPEFLTYFQNEAQLDKSGLPSDRFFAERPEGSVSTLKIQRTQQEDSAVYLCASSLGQGASTEAFFGQGTRLTVV.

The CDR3: CASSPGSYTDTQYF. The CDR3 DNA follows: TGTGCCAGCAGCCCCGGGTCTTACACAGATACGCAGTATTTT. This chain links TRBV7-7 with TRBJ2-3; D unclear. Looked up from germline, CDR1 is SSHAT and CDR2 is FNYEAQ (reference sequence). The CDR3 totals 14 residues. Trimming shortened V by 5 bases and J by 2 bases, and 11 bases separated the two germline ends.

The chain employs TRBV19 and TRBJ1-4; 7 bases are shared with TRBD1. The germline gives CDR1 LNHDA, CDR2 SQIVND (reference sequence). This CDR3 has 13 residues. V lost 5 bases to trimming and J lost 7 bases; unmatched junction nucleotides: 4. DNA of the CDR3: TGTGCCAGTAGTCACGGGGACAGTGAAAAACTGTTTTTT. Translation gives CASSHGDSEKLFF. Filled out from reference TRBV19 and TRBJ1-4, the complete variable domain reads DGGITQSPKYLFRKEGQNVTLSCEQNLNHDAMYWYRQDPGQGLRLIYYSQIVNDFQKGDIAEGYSVSREKKESFPLTVTSAQKNPTAFYLCASSHGDSEKLFFGSGTQLSVL.

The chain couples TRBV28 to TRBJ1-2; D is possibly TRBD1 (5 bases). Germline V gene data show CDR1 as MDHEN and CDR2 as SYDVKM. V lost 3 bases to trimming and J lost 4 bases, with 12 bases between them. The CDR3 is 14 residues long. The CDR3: CASSFNQGLYGYTF. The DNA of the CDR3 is TGTGCCAGCAGTTTTAATCAGGGACTCTATGGCTACACCTTC.

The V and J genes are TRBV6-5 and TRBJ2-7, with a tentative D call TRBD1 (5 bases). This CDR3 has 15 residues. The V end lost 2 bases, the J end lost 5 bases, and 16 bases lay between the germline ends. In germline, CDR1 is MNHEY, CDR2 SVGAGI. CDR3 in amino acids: CASSYGTGMGHEQYF. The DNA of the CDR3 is TGTGCCAGCAGTTACGGTACAGGAATGGGCCACGAGCAGTACTTC.

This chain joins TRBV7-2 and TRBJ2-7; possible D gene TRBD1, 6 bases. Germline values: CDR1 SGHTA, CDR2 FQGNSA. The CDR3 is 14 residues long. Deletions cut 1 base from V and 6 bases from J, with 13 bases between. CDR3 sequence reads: CASSLVGRGGEQYF. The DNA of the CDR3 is TGTGCCAGCAGCTTAGTAGGGCGAGGGGGCGAGCAGTACTTC.

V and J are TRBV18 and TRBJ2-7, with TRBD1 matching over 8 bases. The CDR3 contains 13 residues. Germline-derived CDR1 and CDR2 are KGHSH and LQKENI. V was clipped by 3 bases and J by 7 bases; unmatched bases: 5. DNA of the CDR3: TGTGCCAGCTCACCCGGACAGGGAGGTGAGCAGTACTTC. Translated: CASSPGQGGEQYF.

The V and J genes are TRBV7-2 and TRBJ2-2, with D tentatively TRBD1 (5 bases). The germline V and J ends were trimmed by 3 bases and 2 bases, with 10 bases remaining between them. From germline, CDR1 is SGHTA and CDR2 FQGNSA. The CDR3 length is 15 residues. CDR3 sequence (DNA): TGTGCCAGCAGCTTTCAGGGCTACAACACCGGGGAGCTGTTTTTT. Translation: CASSFQGYNTGELFF.

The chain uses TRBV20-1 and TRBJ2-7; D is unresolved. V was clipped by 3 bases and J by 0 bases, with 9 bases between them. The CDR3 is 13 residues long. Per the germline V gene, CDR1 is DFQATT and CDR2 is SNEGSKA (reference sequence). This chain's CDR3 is CSASRGFSYEQYF. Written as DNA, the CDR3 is TGCAGTGCTAGTCGCGGTTTCTCCTACGAGCAGTACTTC.

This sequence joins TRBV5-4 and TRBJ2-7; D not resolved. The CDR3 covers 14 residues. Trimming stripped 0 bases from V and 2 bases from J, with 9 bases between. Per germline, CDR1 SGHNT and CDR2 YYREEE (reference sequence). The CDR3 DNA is TGTGCCAGCAGCTTGGCCCCAGAAACCTACGAGCAGTACTTC. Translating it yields CASSLAPETYEQYF.

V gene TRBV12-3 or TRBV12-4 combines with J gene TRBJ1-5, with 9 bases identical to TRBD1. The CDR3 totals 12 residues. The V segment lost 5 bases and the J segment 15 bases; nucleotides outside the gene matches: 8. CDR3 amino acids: CASSATGGPVHF. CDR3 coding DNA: TGTGCCAGCAGTGCCACAGGGGGCCCTGTGCATTTT.

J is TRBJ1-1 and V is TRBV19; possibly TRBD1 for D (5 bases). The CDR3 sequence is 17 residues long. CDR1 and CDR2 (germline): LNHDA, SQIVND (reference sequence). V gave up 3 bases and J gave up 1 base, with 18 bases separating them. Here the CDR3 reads CASSMGGLSKANTEAFF. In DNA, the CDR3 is TGTGCCAGTAGTATGGGGGGACTTTCCAAGGCGAACACTGAAGCTTTCTTT.

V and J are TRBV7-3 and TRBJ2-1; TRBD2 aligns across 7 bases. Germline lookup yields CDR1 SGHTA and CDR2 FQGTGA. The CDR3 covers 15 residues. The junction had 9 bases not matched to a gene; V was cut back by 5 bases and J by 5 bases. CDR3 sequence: CASSLAVGANNEQFF. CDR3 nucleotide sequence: TGTGCCAGCAGCCTAGCGGTTGGGGCCAACAATGAGCAGTTCTTC.

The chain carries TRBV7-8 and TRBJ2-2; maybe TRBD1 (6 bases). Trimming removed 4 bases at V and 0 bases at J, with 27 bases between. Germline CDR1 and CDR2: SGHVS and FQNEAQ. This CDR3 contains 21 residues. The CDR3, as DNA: TGTGCCAGCAGCTCTCAGGTGGCCGGCACGGGACACTCCGCGAACACCGGGGAGCTGTTTTTT. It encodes CASSSQVAGTGHSANTGELFF.

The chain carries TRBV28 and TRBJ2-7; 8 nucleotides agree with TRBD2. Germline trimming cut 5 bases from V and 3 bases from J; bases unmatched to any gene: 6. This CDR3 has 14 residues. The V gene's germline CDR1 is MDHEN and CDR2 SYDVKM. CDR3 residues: CASSRTGTSYEQYF. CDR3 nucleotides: TGTGCCAGCAGTCGCACCGGGACTAGCTACGAGCAGTACTTC. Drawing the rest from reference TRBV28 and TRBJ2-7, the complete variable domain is DVKVTQSSRYLVKRTGEKVFLECVQDMDHENMFWYRQDPGLGLRLIYFSYDVKMKEKGDIPEGYSVSREKKERFSLILESASTNQTSMYLCASSRTGTSYEQYFGPGTRLTVT.